This TCR beta chain was sequenced during a study of T cell responses to AZD1222 COVID-19 vaccine. Study-wide points: Only a handful of AZD1222 recipients, roughly six in all, had baseline seropositivity. Scientists sampled the repertoires only once the peak T cell response had passed.

In its sample, this clone was seen once. No antigen is known for it. TCRdb's copy holds only in-frame clones and misses some; the assay was immunoSEQ multiplex PCR. The profile shows 100,000 or so clones, 87% of them singletons. This CDR3 region has 15 residues. J lost 2 bases, V lost 4 bases, and 5 bases had no gene match. The V gene's germline CDR1 is SGHRS and CDR2 YFSETQ. The TCR originated in an adult in good health. This specimen consisted of peripheral blood, obtained on day 0 of AZD1222 vaccination. The chain recombines TRBV5-1 with TRBJ2-1, with 8 bases aligning to TRBD2. CDR3 sequence: CASSPGGPPYNEQFF. CDR3 in DNA: TGCGCCAGCAGCCCGGGGGGGCCACCCTACAATGAGCAGTTCTTC.